The sequence of this T cell receptor (beta chain) was determined in a study of cytomegalovirus exposure and HLA in healthy donors. Study outcomes and limitations: Later analysis revealed greater clonal expansion in HLA-associated TCR beta chains than in equally common others. A later analysis found most CMV-associated TCR beta chains apparently HLA-restricted.

Germline-derived CDR1 and CDR2 are LGHNA and YNFKEQ. This CDR3 contains 18 residues. V lost 0 bases to trimming and J lost 3 bases; unmatched junction nucleotides: 11. With 60 Vbeta and 13 Jbeta primers, the PCR was carried out. Some clones are missing from TCRdb's copy, which holds only in-frame ones; the method was immunoSEQ multiplex PCR. This table holds fewer than 150,000 clones, 60% to 80% found once. Notes on this clone: Its antigen is not identified.

Input material: PBMCs. The clonotype comes from a woman between 25 and 40 years old in good health and CMV-seropositive. The chain carries TRBV4-2 and TRBJ2-3, with 8 bases aligning to TRBD1. The CDR3 sequence is CASSQDHPDRGGTDTQYF. CDR3 coding DNA: TGTGCCAGCAGCCAAGATCATCCCGACAGGGGAGGTACAGATACGCAGTATTTT.